This entry concerns a single T cell receptor (beta chain). Other DNA variants within this sample encode the same CDR3. The record originates from a study of shared clonotypes between healthy human individuals. Germline-derived CDR1 and CDR2 are SEHNR and FQNEAQ (reference sequence). The CDR3 sequence is 14 residues long. V dropped 5 bases and J dropped 5 bases, with 13 bases sitting between them. TCRdb keeps only in-frame clones here, not all; method: immunoSEQ multiplex PCR. The data contain 470,000 or so clones, approximately 80% of them seen just once; the ten biggest clones take up 12%. The TCR comes from a middle-aged woman in good health. Some clones in this sample may be carry-over from other donors' samples. Sequenced material: PBMCs. This chain connects TRBV7-9 to TRBJ1-5; D is perhaps TRBD1 (6 bases). CDR3 protein: CASSLGGLHQPQHF. The CDR3 DNA follows: TGTGCCAGCAGCCTAGGGGGGCTGCATCAGCCCCAGCATTTT.